A single sample is the source of the 25 T cell receptor beta chains below, sequenced in a study of cytomegalovirus exposure and HLA in healthy donors. Data came from immunoSEQ multiplex PCR; TCRdb stores just in-frame clones and leaves some out. The sample includes roughly 330,000 clones, about nine tenths of them seen just once. Material: PBMCs. The source of these receptors is a woman in her twenties or thirties in good health and CMV-seropositive.

The V gene is TRBV7-6, the J gene TRBJ1-1; D gene uncertain. V lost 5 bases and J 0 bases, leaving 7 bases between the germline ends. There are 13 residues in the CDR3. Per germline, CDR1 SGHVS and CDR2 FNYEAQ. CDR3 sequence reads: CASSRRVNTEAFF. CDR3 DNA sequence: TGTGCCAGCAGCCGTAGGGTGAACACTGAAGCTTTCTTT.

This clone was picked up a small number of times. V is TRBV30 and J is TRBJ1-1; no clear D. Trimming cost V 0 bases and J 6 bases, with 14 bases left between them. The CDR3 totals 14 residues. Germline CDR1 GTSNPN, CDR2 SVGIG (reference sequence). CDR3 nucleotides: TGTGCCTGGAGTGTAGGCAGCGTTATACCTGAAGCTTTCTTT. Protein product: CAWSVGSVIPEAFF.

This chain uses TRBV2 with TRBJ2-7, with a possible D match to TRBD1 (5 bases). V lost 2 bases, J lost 4 bases, and 9 bases lay in between. The CDR3 is made up of 13 amino acids. Per germline, CDR1 SNHLY and CDR2 FYNNEI. CDR3 amino acids: CASSERGLYEQYF. The CDR3 coding sequence is TGTGCCAGCAGTGAAAGGGGTCTATACGAGCAGTACTTC.

This chain joins TRBV2 and TRBJ1-3; 8 nucleotides align to TRBD1. With V trimmed by 10 bases and J by 4 bases, 9 bases remained unmatched. The V gene's germline CDR1 is SNHLY and CDR2 FYNNEI. There are 14 residues in the CDR3. The CDR3 sequence: CATATGGGGNTIYF. The CDR3 DNA sequence: TGTGCCACTGCCACAGGGGGAGGCGGAAACACCATATATTTT.

This rearrangement joins TRBV28 to TRBJ2-1; 9 bases fit TRBD2. V lost 3 bases, J lost 6 bases, and 9 bases stayed unmatched. Germline V gives CDR1 MDHEN, CDR2 SYDVKM. The CDR3 runs 16 residues. The CDR3 here is CASSFIASGALNEQFF. The CDR3 bases are TGTGCCAGCAGTTTTATAGCTAGCGGGGCACTCAATGAGCAGTTCTTC. Together with reference TRBV28 and TRBJ2-1, the CDR3 gives the full variable domain: DVKVTQSSRYLVKRTGEKVFLECVQDMDHENMFWYRQDPGLGLRLIYFSYDVKMKEKGDIPEGYSVSREKKERFSLILESASTNQTSMYLCASSFIASGALNEQFFGPGTRLTVL.

Details on this clone: The sample carries other DNA sequences with the same CDR3. This chain links TRBV28 with TRBJ1-2, with D perhaps matching TRBD1 (5 bases). Germline V CDR1 and CDR2: MDHEN, SYDVKM. Trimming removed 1 base from V and 8 bases from J, with 8 bases in between. The CDR3 has 12 residues. Here the CDR3 DNA reads TGTGCCAGCAGTTTATCAGGGCGCGGCTACACCTTC. It is translated as CASSLSGRGYTF.

V and J are TRBV4-3 and TRBJ2-7; D tentatively reads TRBD1 or TRBD2 (5 bases each). From germline, CDR1 is LGHNA and CDR2 YSLEER. The CDR3 is 14 residues long. V was pared by 0 bases and J by 5 bases, with 11 bases between. The CDR3 is CASSQEPGSHEQYF. Written as DNA, the CDR3 is TGCGCCAGCAGCCAAGAACCAGGGAGCCACGAGCAGTACTTC.

V usage is TRBV5-1 and J usage is TRBJ1-5; D might be TRBD1 (5 bases). This CDR3 comprises 17 residues. From germline, CDR1 is SGHRS and CDR2 YFSETQ. V was pared by 1 base and J by 5 bases, with 19 bases between. DNA of the CDR3: TGCGCCAGCAGCTTGTCGGGCGGGGGACGCCCCCATCAGCCCCAGCATTTT. It encodes CASSLSGGGRPHQPQHF.

The rearrangement joins TRBV28 to TRBJ2-4; D is possibly TRBD1 or TRBD2 (7 bases each). V gave up 6 bases and J gave up 2 bases, with 23 bases separating them. Germline CDR1 reads MDHEN; CDR2 reads SYDVKM. The CDR3 runs to 18 residues. The DNA of the CDR3 is TGTGCCAGCAGACAGGAGCGGGGACCAGGGGGACCCAAAAACATTCAGTACTTC. Translation gives CASRQERGPGGPKNIQYF.

The chain recombines TRBV5-5 with TRBJ1-1; 7 nucleotides align to TRBD1. Germline CDR1 SGHKS, CDR2 YYEKEE (reference sequence). The CDR3 is made up of 15 amino acids. V was pared by 4 bases and J by 6 bases, with 12 bases of the junction left unmatched. The CDR3 DNA reads TGTGCCAGCAGCCCGAGGGGTCAGGGGGGATCTGAAGCTTTCTTT. It encodes CASSPRGQGGSEAFF.

CDR3 loop: CASSQIPGGLNTEAFF. The DNA for the CDR3 is TGCGCCAGCAGCCAGATCCCGGGAGGGTTGAACACTGAAGCTTTCTTT. The genes are TRBV4-3 and TRBJ1-1; D gene ambiguous. Trimming removed 3 bases from V and 0 bases from J, with 14 bases in between. CDR3 length: 16 residues. Germline lookup yields CDR1 LGHNA and CDR2 YSLEER.

The V and J genes are TRBV27 and TRBJ1-2; D gene uncertain. The CDR3 runs 17 residues. CDR1 MNHEY and CDR2 SMNVEV come from the germline V gene (reference sequence). The ends were cut back, 6 bases at V and 4 bases at J, with 24 bases in the middle. The CDR3 sequence: CASSTTNGGEAGYGYTF. Written as DNA, the CDR3 is TGTGCCAGCAGCACTACGAACGGCGGGGAGGCGGGCTATGGCTACACCTTC.

V and J are TRBV5-1 and TRBJ1-1; D is perhaps TRBD1 (5 bases). This CDR3 contains 14 residues. Germline V lookup: CDR1 SGHRS, CDR2 YFSETQ. V dropped 4 bases and J dropped 3 bases, with 13 bases sitting between them. CDR3 amino acids: CASSHGTLDTEAFF. Written as DNA, the CDR3 is TGCGCCAGCAGCCACGGGACGCTGGACACTGAAGCTTTCTTT.

The chain uses TRBV5-1 and TRBJ2-7, with D unresolved. The V and J ends lost 0 bases and 0 bases respectively, with 10 bases between them. Germline V gene data show CDR1 as SGHRS and CDR2 as YFSETQ. This CDR3 is built from 15 residues. The CDR3 DNA reads TGCGCCAGCAGCTTGGACTCGGCTCCCTCCTACGAGCAGTACTTC. This gives the protein CASSLDSAPSYEQYF.

V is TRBV2 and J is TRBJ2-5; D might be TRBD2 (6 bases). V was pared by 3 bases and J by 3 bases, with 14 bases between. The CDR3 loop spans 15 amino acids. Germline V gene sequence: CDR1 SNHLY, CDR2 FYNNEI. In nucleotides, the CDR3 is TGTGCCAGCAGTGACGGACTACTTTATAAAGAGACCCAGTACTTC. It is translated as CASSDGLLYKETQYF.

This clone was observed a single time. This rearrangement joins TRBV5-6 to TRBJ2-7; 7 positions agree with TRBD1. With V trimmed by 1 base and J by 4 bases, 5 bases remained unmatched. CDR3 length equals 14 residues. CDR1 is SGHDT and CDR2 is YYEEEE in the germline V gene. CDR3 amino acids: CASSLRGQWYEQYF. CDR3 nucleotide sequence: TGTGCCAGCAGCTTGCGGGGACAGTGGTACGAGCAGTACTTC.

The genes are TRBV5-4 and TRBJ2-3; D may be TRBD1 or TRBD2 (6 bases each). V shed 2 bases and J shed 2 bases, with 9 bases lying between them. Germline lookup yields CDR1 SGHNT and CDR2 YYREEE (reference sequence). CDR3 length: 14 residues. This CDR3 is CASSFTGATDTQYF. The CDR3 DNA reads TGTGCCAGCAGCTTCACGGGGGCCACAGATACGCAGTATTTT.

Here the CDR3 DNA reads TGTGCCAGCAGCGTCGCCGGACAGGGGTACTACGAGCAGTACTTC. It specifies CASSVAGQGYYEQYF. J is TRBJ2-7 and V is TRBV7-6; TRBD1 aligns across 9 bases. The CDR3 consists of 15 residues. CDR1 and CDR2 from the germline V gene are SGHVS and FNYEAQ. J was trimmed by 3 bases and V by 5 bases; bases with no gene match: 8.

The chain is built from TRBV5-1 and TRBJ1-1; D possibly corresponds to TRBD1 (6 bases). Germline CDR1 SGHRS, CDR2 YFSETQ. The CDR3 has 15 amino acids. Trimming removed 3 bases from V and 0 bases from J, with 12 bases in between. The CDR3 protein is CASSSYRAMNTEAFF. The CDR3 DNA reads as TGCGCCAGCAGCTCCTACAGGGCCATGAACACTGAAGCTTTCTTT.

CDR3 amino acids: CASSLGLGQGAYGYTF. In nucleotides, the CDR3 is TGTGCCAGCAGCTTGGGGTTGGGACAGGGGGCCTATGGCTACACCTTC. This chain joins TRBV5-6 and TRBJ1-2; 12 bases are a match to TRBD1. The CDR3 is made up of 16 amino acids. The ends lost 0 bases at V and 4 bases at J; junction bases unmatched: 4. The V gene's germline CDR1 is SGHDT and CDR2 YYEEEE. The full variable domain, with the rest looked up from reference TRBV5-6 and TRBJ1-2, is DAGVTQSPTHLIKTRGQQVTLRCSPKSGHDTVSWYQQALGQGPQFIFQYYEEEERQRGNFPDRFSGHQFPNYSSELNVNALLLGDSALYLCASSLGLGQGAYGYTFGSGTRLTVV.

J is TRBJ2-3 and V is TRBV27; 12 bases are a match to TRBD2. Germline CDR1 MNHEY, CDR2 SMNVEV (reference sequence). The CDR3 extends over 16 amino acids. The V and J ends lost 5 bases and 4 bases, in that order; junction bases with no gene match: 7. The CDR3 DNA sequence: TGTGCCAGCAGTATTCTAGCGGGGGGGCATTCAGATACGCAGTATTTT. Translation gives CASSILAGGHSDTQYF.

DNA of the CDR3: TGTGCCTGGAGTTACCTACTGAACACTGAAGCTTTCTTT. Translated, it gives CAWSYLLNTEAFF. The rearrangement uses TRBV30 and TRBJ1-1; D ambiguous. Germline V gene data show CDR1 as GTSNPN and CDR2 as SVGIG (reference sequence). Trimming removed 2 bases from V and 0 bases from J, with 7 bases in between. The CDR3 has 13 amino acids. The whole variable domain, filled in from reference TRBV30 and TRBJ1-1, reads SQTIHQWPATLVQPVGSPLSLECTVEGTSNPNLYWYRQAAGRGLQLLFYSVGIGQISSEVPQNLSASRPQDRQFILSSKKLLLSDSGFYLCAWSYLLNTEAFFGQGTRLTVV.

The chain is built from TRBV10-3 and TRBJ2-7; D tentatively reads TRBD1 or TRBD2 (5 bases each). V lost 0 bases and J lost 4, with 13 bases in between. The CDR3 has 15 residues. Looked up from germline, CDR1 is ENHRY and CDR2 is SYGVKD. The CDR3 reads CAISESGVPGYEQYF. The CDR3 coding sequence is TGTGCCATCAGTGAGTCGGGGGTCCCCGGGTACGAGCAGTACTTC.

The gene calls are TRBV13 and TRBJ1-5; unclear D gene. The CDR3 loop spans 13 amino acids. Germline-derived CDR1 and CDR2 are PRHDT and FYEKMQ (reference sequence). The ends were cut back, 2 bases at V and 3 bases at J, with 5 bases in the middle. CDR3 sequence reads: CASSLSLNQPQHF. The CDR3 DNA reads TGTGCCAGCAGCTTATCCCTCAATCAGCCCCAGCATTTT.

In its sample, this clone was seen once. The chain employs TRBV6-5 and TRBJ1-2, with D uncertain. V shed 5 bases and J shed 9 bases, with 16 bases lying between them. CDR3 length equals 13 residues. The V gene's germline CDR1 is MNHEY and CDR2 SVGAGI. The CDR3 DNA reads TGTGCCAGCAGTGAACATTTGTCGGATAGCTACACCTTC. Encoded protein: CASSEHLSDSYTF.